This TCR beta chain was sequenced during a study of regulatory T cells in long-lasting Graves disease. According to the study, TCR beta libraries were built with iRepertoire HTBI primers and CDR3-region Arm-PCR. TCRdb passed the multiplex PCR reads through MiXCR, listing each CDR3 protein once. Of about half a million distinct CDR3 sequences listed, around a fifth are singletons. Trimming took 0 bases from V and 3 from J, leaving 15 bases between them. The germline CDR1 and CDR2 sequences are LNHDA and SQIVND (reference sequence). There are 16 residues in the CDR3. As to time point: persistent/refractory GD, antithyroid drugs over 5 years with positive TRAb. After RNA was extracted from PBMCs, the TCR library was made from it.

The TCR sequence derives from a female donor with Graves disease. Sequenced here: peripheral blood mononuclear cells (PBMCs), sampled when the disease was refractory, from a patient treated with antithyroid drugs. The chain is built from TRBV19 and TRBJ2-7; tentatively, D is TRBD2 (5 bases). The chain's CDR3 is CASSIDLGRGGYEQYF. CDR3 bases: TGTGCCAGTAGTATAGATCTCGGCCGCGGAGGCTACGAGCAGTACTTC.